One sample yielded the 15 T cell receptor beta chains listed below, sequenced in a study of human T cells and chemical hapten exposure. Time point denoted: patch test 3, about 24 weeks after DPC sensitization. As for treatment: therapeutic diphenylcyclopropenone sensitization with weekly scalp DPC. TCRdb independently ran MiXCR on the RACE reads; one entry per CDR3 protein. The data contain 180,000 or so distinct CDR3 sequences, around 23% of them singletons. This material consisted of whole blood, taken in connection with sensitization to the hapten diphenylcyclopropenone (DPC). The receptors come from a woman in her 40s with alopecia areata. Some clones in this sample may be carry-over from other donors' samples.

CDR3 in DNA: TGCGCCAGCAGCGTGGAATATGATACGCAGTATTTT. Amino acid sequence: CASSVEYDTQYF. The chain recombines TRBV5-1 with TRBJ2-3; D gene ambiguous. CDR1 and CDR2 from the germline V gene are SGHRS and YFSETQ. The CDR3 consists of 12 residues. V lost 4 bases and J 6 bases, leaving 9 bases between the germline ends.

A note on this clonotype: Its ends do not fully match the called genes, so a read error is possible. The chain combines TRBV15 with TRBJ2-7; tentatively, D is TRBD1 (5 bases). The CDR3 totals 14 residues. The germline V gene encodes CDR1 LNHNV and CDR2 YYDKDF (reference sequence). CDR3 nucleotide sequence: TGTGCCACCAGCAGAGAAAAGGGGAACTACAAGCAGTACTTC. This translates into CATSREKGNYKQYF.

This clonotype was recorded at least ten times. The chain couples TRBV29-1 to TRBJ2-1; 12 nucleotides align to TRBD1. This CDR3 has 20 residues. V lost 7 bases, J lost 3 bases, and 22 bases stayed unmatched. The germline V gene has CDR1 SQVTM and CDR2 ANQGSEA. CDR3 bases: TGCAGCGCAATAACCGGGACAGGGGGCTTCCAGGGGGCCTTCTACAATGAGCAGTTCTTC. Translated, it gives CSAITGTGGFQGAFYNEQFF.

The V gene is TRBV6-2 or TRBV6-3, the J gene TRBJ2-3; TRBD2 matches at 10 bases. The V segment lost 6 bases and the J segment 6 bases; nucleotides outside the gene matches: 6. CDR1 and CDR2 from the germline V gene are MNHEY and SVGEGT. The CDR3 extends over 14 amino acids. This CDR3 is CASRLAGDLDTQYF. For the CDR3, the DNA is TGTGCCAGCAGGCTAGCGGGAGATTTGGATACGCAGTATTTT.

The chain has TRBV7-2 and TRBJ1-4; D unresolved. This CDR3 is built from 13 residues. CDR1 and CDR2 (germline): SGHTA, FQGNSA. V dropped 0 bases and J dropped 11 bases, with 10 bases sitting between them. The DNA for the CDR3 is TGTGCCAGCAGCTTAGCGACGGGTAGGAAACTGTTTTTT. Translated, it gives CASSLATGRKLFF.

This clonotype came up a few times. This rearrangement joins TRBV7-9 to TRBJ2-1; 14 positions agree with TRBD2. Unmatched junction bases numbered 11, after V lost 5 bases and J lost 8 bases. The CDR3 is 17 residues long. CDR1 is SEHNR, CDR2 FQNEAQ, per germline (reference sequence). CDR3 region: CASSTSPGTSGSYEQFF. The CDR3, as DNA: TGTGCCAGCAGCACTTCCCCCGGGACTAGCGGGAGCTATGAGCAGTTCTTC.

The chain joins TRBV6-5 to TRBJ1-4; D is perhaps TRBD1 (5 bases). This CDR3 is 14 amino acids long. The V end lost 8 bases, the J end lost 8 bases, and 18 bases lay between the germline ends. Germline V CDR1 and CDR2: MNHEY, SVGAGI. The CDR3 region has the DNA TGTGCCAGCTCCAGTTCGGGGCGCGGGGAAAAACTGTTTTTT. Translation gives CASSSSGRGEKLFF.

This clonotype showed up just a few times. The CDR3 region has the DNA TGTGCCAGCTTTGCGGGAGATTCCAGAACGCAGTATTTT. It translates to CASFAGDSRTQYF. The chain carries TRBV7-9 and TRBJ2-3, with 7 bases aligning to TRBD2. V shed 8 bases, J shed 9 bases, and the junction held 11 bases outside the gene matches. Germline CDR1 SEHNR, CDR2 FQNEAQ (reference sequence). The CDR3 has 13 residues.

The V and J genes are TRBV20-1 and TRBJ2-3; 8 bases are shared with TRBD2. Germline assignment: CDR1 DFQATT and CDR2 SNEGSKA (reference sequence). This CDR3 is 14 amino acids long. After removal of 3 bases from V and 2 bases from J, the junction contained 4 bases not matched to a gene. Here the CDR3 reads CSARPSGYTDTQYF. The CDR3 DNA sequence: TGCAGTGCTAGGCCTAGCGGGTACACAGATACGCAGTATTTT.

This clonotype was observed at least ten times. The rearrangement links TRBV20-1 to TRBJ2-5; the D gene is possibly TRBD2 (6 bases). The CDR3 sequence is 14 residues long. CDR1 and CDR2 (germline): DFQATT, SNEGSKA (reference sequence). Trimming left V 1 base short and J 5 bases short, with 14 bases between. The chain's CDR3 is CSARVLSGDETQYF. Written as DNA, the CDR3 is TGCAGTGCTAGAGTGTTATCGGGGGACGAGACCCAGTACTTC.

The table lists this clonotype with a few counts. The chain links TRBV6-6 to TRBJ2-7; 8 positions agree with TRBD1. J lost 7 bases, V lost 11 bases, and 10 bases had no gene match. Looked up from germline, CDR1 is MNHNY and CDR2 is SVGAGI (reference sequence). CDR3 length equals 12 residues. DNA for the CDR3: TGTGCCGGGGGACAGGCCGGGGGAGAGCAGTACTTC. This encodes CAGGQAGGEQYF.

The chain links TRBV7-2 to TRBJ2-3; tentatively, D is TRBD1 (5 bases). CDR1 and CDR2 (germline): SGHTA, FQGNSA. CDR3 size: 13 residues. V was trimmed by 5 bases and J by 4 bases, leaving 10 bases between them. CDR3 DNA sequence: TGTGCCAGCAGCGCTACGACAGCAGATACGCAGTATTTT. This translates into CASSATTADTQYF.

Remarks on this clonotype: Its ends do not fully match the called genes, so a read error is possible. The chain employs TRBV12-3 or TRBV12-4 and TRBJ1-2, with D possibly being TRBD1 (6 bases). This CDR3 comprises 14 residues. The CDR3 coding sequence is TGTGCCAGCAGTCCCGGGACACCCCCCTATGGCTACGCCTTC. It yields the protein CASSPGTPPYGYAF.

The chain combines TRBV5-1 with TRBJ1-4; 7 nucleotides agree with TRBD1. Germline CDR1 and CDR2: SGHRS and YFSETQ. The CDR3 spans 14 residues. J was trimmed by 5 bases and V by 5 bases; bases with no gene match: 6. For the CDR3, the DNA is TGCGCCAGCAGTACGGGACAGTCCAATGAAAAACTGTTTTTT. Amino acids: CASSTGQSNEKLFF. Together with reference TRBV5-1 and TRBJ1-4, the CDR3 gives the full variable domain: KAGVTQTPRYLIKTRGQQVTLSCSPISGHRSVSWYQQTPGQGLQFLFEYFSETQRNKGNFPGRFSGRQFSNSRSEMNVSTLELGDSALYLCASSTGQSNEKLFFGSGTQLSVL.

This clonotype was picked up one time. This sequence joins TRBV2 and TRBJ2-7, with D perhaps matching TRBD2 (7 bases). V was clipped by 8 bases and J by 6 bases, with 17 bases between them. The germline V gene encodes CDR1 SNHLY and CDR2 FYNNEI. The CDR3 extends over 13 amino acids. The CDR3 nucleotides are TGTGCCAGCCGGGGGGACATATCGGGCGAGCAGTACTTC. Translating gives CASRGDISGEQYF.